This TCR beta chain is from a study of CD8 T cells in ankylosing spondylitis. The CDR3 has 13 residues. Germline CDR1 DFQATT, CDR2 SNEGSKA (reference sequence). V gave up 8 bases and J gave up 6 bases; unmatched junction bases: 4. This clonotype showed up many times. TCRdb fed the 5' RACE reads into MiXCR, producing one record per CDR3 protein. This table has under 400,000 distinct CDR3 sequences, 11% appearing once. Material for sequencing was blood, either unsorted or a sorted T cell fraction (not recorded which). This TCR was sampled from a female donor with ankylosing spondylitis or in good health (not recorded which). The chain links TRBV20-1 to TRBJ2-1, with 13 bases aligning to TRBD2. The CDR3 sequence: CSSGLAGTNEQFF. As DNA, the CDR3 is TGCAGTTCGGGACTAGCGGGGACCAATGAGCAGTTCTTC.